A selection of T cell receptor beta chains follows, all from one sample in a study of cytomegalovirus exposure and HLA in healthy donors. The method was immunoSEQ multiplex PCR; TCRdb's version includes in-frame clones alone and lacks a portion of them. The data show approximately 120,000 clones, roughly 85% seen once. Source material: PBMCs. These receptors came from a man aged 18-30 years in good health and CMV-seropositive. Each CDR3 is given with its conserved first and last residue. The order of the fields is V gene, CDR3 length, clone size, D gene, J gene, CDR3 protein, CDR3 DNA. The D gene is left open where the match is weak. Clone size appears in some rows only: once, few, many, or a class for an expanded clone.

v_gene: TRBV4-2
len: 16
abundance: .
d_gene: TRBD2
j_gene: TRBJ2-7
CDR3aa: CASSRETSGGSYEQYF
CDR3nt: TGTGCCAGCAGCCGGGAGACTAGCGGGGGGTCCTACGAGCAGTACTTC

v_gene: TRBV5-4
len: 15
abundance: .
d_gene: .
j_gene: TRBJ2-2
CDR3aa: CASSLVAGSAGELFF
CDR3nt: TGTGCCAGCAGCTTGGTGGCAGGGTCGGCCGGGGAGCTGTTTTTT

v_gene: TRBV19
len: 14
abundance: few
d_gene: .
j_gene: TRBJ1-5
CDR3aa: CASRLTGPPQPQHF
CDR3nt: TGTGCCAGTAGACTCACAGGGCCCCCTCAGCCCCAGCATTTT

v_gene: TRBV7-8
len: 15
abundance: .
d_gene: TRBD1
j_gene: TRBJ1-1
CDR3aa: CASSADRGRFAEAFF
CDR3nt: TGTGCCAGCAGCGCTGACAGGGGGCGTTTCGCTGAAGCTTTCTTT

v_gene: TRBV7-9
len: 14
abundance: .
d_gene: .
j_gene: TRBJ2-3
CDR3aa: CASSFLAPTDTQYF
CDR3nt: TGTGCCAGCAGCTTTCTAGCGCCCACAGATACGCAGTATTTT

v_gene: TRBV11-1
len: 15
abundance: .
d_gene: .
j_gene: TRBJ2-7
CDR3aa: CASSIGQGGGYEQYF
CDR3nt: TGTGCCAGCAGCATTGGACAGGGAGGGGGGTACGAGCAGTACTTC

v_gene: TRBV5-6
len: 14
abundance: .
d_gene: .
j_gene: TRBJ2-7
CDR3aa: CASSFTDSSYEQYF
CDR3nt: TGTGCCAGCAGCTTTACGGACAGCTCCTACGAGCAGTACTTC

v_gene: TRBV6-6
len: 15
abundance: .
d_gene: .
j_gene: TRBJ2-2
CDR3aa: CASSYRTENTGELFF
CDR3nt: TGTGCCAGCAGTTACCGGACAGAGAATACCGGGGAGCTGTTTTTT

v_gene: TRBV18
len: 14
abundance: .
d_gene: .
j_gene: TRBJ1-1
CDR3aa: CASSAGTSNTEAFF
CDR3nt: TGTGCCAGCTCAGCCGGGACATCCAACACTGAAGCTTTCTTT

v_gene: TRBV10-3
len: 18
abundance: .
d_gene: TRBD2
j_gene: TRBJ2-5
CDR3aa: CAISESLAGHPYQETQYF
CDR3nt: TGTGCCATCAGTGAGTCCCTAGCGGGGCACCCGTACCAAGAGACCCAGTACTTC

v_gene: TRBV7-2
len: 16
abundance: .
d_gene: TRBD2
j_gene: TRBJ2-3
CDR3aa: CASSLTSGGAGDTQYF
CDR3nt: TGTGCCAGCAGCCTCACAAGCGGGGGGGCTGGAGATACGCAGTATTTT

v_gene: TRBV7-8
len: 16
abundance: .
d_gene: TRBD2
j_gene: TRBJ2-1
CDR3aa: CASSWTSGGAYNEQFF
CDR3nt: TGTGCCAGCAGCTGGACTAGCGGGGGGGCCTACAATGAGCAGTTCTTC

v_gene: TRBV6-6
len: 13
abundance: .
d_gene: .
j_gene: TRBJ1-5
CDR3aa: CASTWGPNQPQHF
CDR3nt: TGTGCCAGCACGTGGGGCCCCAATCAGCCCCAGCATTTT

v_gene: TRBV10-1
len: 13
abundance: few
d_gene: .
j_gene: TRBJ1-1
CDR3aa: CASSEDRHTEAFF
CDR3nt: TGCGCCAGCAGTGAAGACAGACACACTGAAGCTTTCTTT

v_gene: TRBV12-5
len: 18
abundance: once
d_gene: TRBD2
j_gene: TRBJ2-5
CDR3aa: CASAPSGGTREGQETQYF
CDR3nt: TGTGCTAGTGCCCCGAGCGGGGGGACGAGAGAGGGCCAAGAGACCCAGTACTTC

v_gene: TRBV19
len: 15
abundance: once
d_gene: TRBD1
j_gene: TRBJ2-5
CDR3aa: CATRRSGQGGETQYF
CDR3nt: TGTGCCACTAGGCGTAGCGGACAGGGAGGAGAGACCCAGTACTTC

v_gene: TRBV7-2
len: 13
abundance: .
d_gene: .
j_gene: TRBJ2-7
CDR3aa: CASSPRGSYEQYF
CDR3nt: TGTGCCAGCAGCCCGCGAGGTTCCTACGAGCAGTACTTC

v_gene: TRBV19
len: 16
abundance: .
d_gene: TRBD2
j_gene: TRBJ2-3
CDR3aa: CASSIRRGEHTDTQYF
CDR3nt: TGTGCCAGTAGTATTCGACGGGGGGAACACACAGATACGCAGTATTTT